This section outlines one T cell receptor beta chain sequence together with its context. Its antigen has not been determined. Per-base quality was not reported, and no clone a single base away is much larger than it. These data come from a study of CD8+CD57+ T cells in acquired aplastic anemia (dated by TCRdb to 2017 to 2018). Context from the whole study: Extracted DNA from sorted CD4+ and CD8+ cells averaged approximately 3 ug, ranging from 0.2 to 27.4 ug. For healthy donor samples, the average read count was around 10 million for CD4+ cells and approximately 11 million for CD8+ cells.

Paper-wide results and their limitations: Roughly 30 CD8+ CDR3 sequences were found to be shared between patients and controls, but these sequences appeared to be highly expressed in patients and within the immunodominant clones of the patients. Patients and healthy controls showed no significant difference in CD8+ Simpson's diversity (P=0.060).

Genomic DNA was used as template for profiling of TCR beta VDJ combinations and CDR3 sequences. TCR repertoire sequencing was run on an Illumina HiSeq 2000. Per the authors' processing: Repertoire assessment relied on Simpson's diversity index, CDR3 size and DJ length profiles, and TRBV/TRBJ rearrangement plots. The most abundant DNA sequence in the deep sequencing data was taken as the immunodominant clone. CDR3 amino acid sequences were checked for sharing across subjects and were also compared against the VDJdb database and published repertoires. The raw public reads went through TCRdb reprocessing: fastp at Q25, MiXCR clone calling, in-frame beta chains kept. CDR3 protein sequences are deduplicated, and each keeps its most common genes and DNA. TCRdb, not the authors, supplied the V and J calls. The sample table shows around 170,000 distinct CDR3 sequences, and 60% to 70% are seen once. The biggest ten clones account for 45% of the sample.

From V the trimming removes 2 bases and from J it removes 1 base, while the gene matches leave 3 bases of the junction unaccounted for. As encoded in the germline V gene (reference sequence), CDR1 is LNHNV while CDR2 is YYDKDF. Including the terminal cysteine and phenylalanine, the CDR3 comprises 15 residues. The CDR3 DNA has 45 bases and is translated from base 1. TCR repertoires of sorted CD4+ and CD8+ blood T cells from severe aplastic anemia patients and healthy subjects were deep-sequenced in the study. Ficoll-Paque density gradient centrifugation was used to isolate peripheral blood mononuclear cells. CD4+ and CD8+ T cells were sorted by FACS or magnetic beads before DNA extraction.

The rearrangement combines TRBV15 with TRBJ2-7; TRBD2 aligns with 9 central bases. This TCR derives from a human donor in good health. Sequencing was done on a sample of sorted CD4+, CD8+, or CD8+CD57+ T cells (not recorded which) from PBMCs. The base sequence is TGTGCCACCAGCAGATTAACTAGCGGGTCCTACGAGCAGTACTTC. Its protein reads: CATSRLTSGSYEQYF.